A selection of T cell receptor beta chains follows, all from one sample in a study of T cell responses to AZD1222 COVID-19 vaccine. Measured with immunoSEQ multiplex PCR; TCRdb has only the in-frame clones, and not every one. This sample has 90,000 to 120,000 clones, with around 91% found just once. The specimen comprised peripheral blood, sampled on day 0 of AZD1222 vaccination. Every receptor here comes from an adult in good health. Both conserved end residues are part of each CDR3. The order of the fields is D gene, clone size, J gene, V gene, CDR3 protein, CDR3 DNA. A D gene is named only where the DNA matches it firmly. Clone size is stated in some rows and not others, as once, few, many or a class when expanded.

>TRBD1|-|TRBJ1-1|TRBV27
CASSSQGAGVTEAFF
TGTGCCAGCAGTTCCCAGGGGGCGGGCGTCACTGAAGCTTTCTTT
>TRBD2|-|TRBJ2-1|TRBV30
CAWTRTSEVEQFF
TGTGCCTGGACTAGGACTAGCGAGGTTGAGCAGTTCTTC
>-|-|TRBJ2-6|TRBV5-4
CASSPKSTGANVLTF
TGTGCCAGCAGCCCTAAGAGTACTGGGGCCAACGTCCTGACTTTC
>-|-|TRBJ2-7|TRBV15
CATSRGDVGENYEQYF
TGTGCCACCAGCAGAGGAGATGTCGGAGAGAACTACGAGCAGTACTTC
>TRBD2|-|TRBJ2-1|TRBV7-9
CASSLDGGGKNEQFF
TGTGCCAGCAGCTTAGACGGCGGGGGGAAGAATGAGCAGTTCTTC
>TRBD1|-|TRBJ2-7|TRBV6-2/TRBV6-3
CASSYQGQGYEQYF
TGTGCCAGCAGTTACCAGGGACAGGGTTACGAGCAGTACTTC
>TRBD1|once|TRBJ2-1|TRBV5-3
CARSGDRGVVDEQFF
TGTGCCAGAAGCGGGGACAGGGGGGTTGTGGATGAGCAGTTCTTC
>-|-|TRBJ2-7|TRBV27
CASSRGGSTYEQYF
TGTGCCAGCAGCCGCGGGGGCTCCACCTACGAGCAGTACTTC
>-|-|TRBJ1-1|TRBV6-1
CASSEVLRWAFF
TGTGCCAGCAGTGAAGTCCTACGTTGGGCTTTCTTT
>-|-|TRBJ2-2|TRBV3-1/TRBV3-2
CASSQVPDVGGELFF
TGTGCCAGCAGCCAAGTGCCTGATGTAGGCGGGGAGCTGTTTTTT
>-|-|TRBJ2-1|TRBV6-2/TRBV6-3
CASSYPDRQFF
TGTGCCAGCAGTTACCCGGACAGGCAGTTCTTC
>TRBD2|few|TRBJ2-3|TRBV3-1/TRBV3-2
CASSQTTSGYTDTQYF
TGTGCCAGCAGCCAGACGACTAGCGGATACACAGATACGCAGTATTTT
>TRBD1|-|TRBJ1-5|TRBV23-1
CASSLRGTDQPQHF
TGCGCCAGCAGCCTCCGTGGGACAGATCAGCCCCAGCATTTT
>-|-|TRBJ2-2|TRBV29-1
CSVDAGYTGELFF
TGCAGCGTTGATGCCGGATACACCGGGGAGCTGTTTTTT
>-|-|TRBJ2-7|TRBV6-5
CASREGPWSSYEQYF
TGTGCCAGCAGAGAGGGCCCATGGAGCTCCTACGAGCAGTACTTC
>-|-|TRBJ1-6|TRBV6-5
CASSSLGSYNSPLHF
TGTGCCAGCAGCTCCTTGGGCTCCTATAATTCACCCCTCCACTTT
>-|-|TRBJ1-2|TRBV28
CASSLEGFYGYTF
TGTGCCAGCAGTCTTGAAGGTTTCTATGGCTACACCTTC
>-|-|TRBJ2-1|TRBV7-2
CASASSSSFDEQFF
TGTGCCAGCGCCTCGTCAAGCAGTTTCGATGAGCAGTTCTTC
>-|-|TRBJ1-1|TRBV10-3
CAISGAARGTEAFF
TGTGCCATCAGTGGGGCCGCAAGGGGGACTGAAGCTTTCTTT
>-|-|TRBJ2-3|TRBV5-1
CASSLEGVPTDTQYF
TGCGCCAGCAGCTTGGAGGGTGTGCCCACAGATACGCAGTATTTT
>-|-|TRBJ2-2|TRBV5-1
CASSLDGRGTGELFF
TGCGCCAGCAGCTTGGACGGGAGAGGCACCGGGGAGCTGTTTTTT
>-|-|TRBJ2-1|TRBV2
CASSELRALGEQFF
TGTGCCAGCAGTGAGTTGCGGGCTTTGGGTGAGCAGTTCTTC
>-|-|TRBJ2-4|TRBV5-1
CASAPGDRDIQYF
TGCGCCAGCGCACCCGGGGATCGAGACATTCAGTACTTC
>TRBD1|once|TRBJ1-6|TRBV2
CASRADRGSSYNSPLHF
TGTGCCAGCAGAGCGGACAGGGGGAGCTCCTATAATTCACCCCTCCACTTT
>-|-|TRBJ1-6|TRBV4-2
CASSQIPVMGADSPLHF
TGTGCCAGCAGCCAAATCCCAGTAATGGGGGCAGATTCACCCCTCCACTTT
>TRBD1|-|TRBJ2-1|TRBV7-6
CASSPRQGVYNEQFF
TGTGCCAGCAGCCCACGACAGGGAGTATACAATGAGCAGTTCTTC
>-|once|TRBJ1-5|TRBV19
CASSKGQRMGYSNQPQHF
TGTGCCAGTAGTAAGGGACAACGGATGGGGTATAGCAATCAGCCCCAGCATTTT
>TRBD2|once|TRBJ2-1|TRBV7-3
CASTLGLAENNEQFF
TGTGCCAGCACCCTAGGACTAGCGGAGAACAATGAGCAGTTCTTC
>-|-|TRBJ1-6|TRBV6-5
CASTPRGRGGSPLHF
TGTGCCAGCACCCCCCGAGGCAGGGGAGGATCACCCCTCCACTTT
>-|-|TRBJ1-5|TRBV19
CASSISGYQPQHF
TGTGCCAGTAGTATCTCAGGGTATCAGCCCCAGCATTTT
>TRBD1|once|TRBJ1-1|TRBV29-1
CSARTGVAEAFF
TGCAGCGCCCGAACAGGGGTCGCTGAAGCTTTCTTT
>-|-|TRBJ2-5|TRBV13
CASSSRHQETQYF
TGTGCCAGCAGCTCCAGACACCAAGAGACCCAGTACTTC
>-|-|TRBJ1-4|TRBV15
CATSRDPTGNEKLFF
TGTGCCACCAGCAGAGACCCCACTGGGAATGAAAAACTGTTTTTT
>-|once|TRBJ1-1|TRBV9
CASSQAVNTEAFF
TGTGCCAGTTCGCAAGCCGTGAACACTGAAGCTTTCTTT
>TRBD1|-|TRBJ1-2|TRBV19
CASSIQGAQGYTF
TGTGCCAGTAGTATCCAGGGGGCGCAAGGCTACACCTTC
>-|-|TRBJ1-3|TRBV11-2
CASSFSGAGNTIYF
TGTGCCAGCAGCTTCTCAGGGGCTGGAAACACCATATATTTT
>-|once|TRBJ1-4|TRBV6-2/TRBV6-3
CASSYVAEKLFF
TGTGCCAGCAGTTACGTCGCCGAAAAACTGTTTTTT